This is a list of T cell receptor beta chains from one sample in a study of blood T cells in healthy people across ages. TCRdb processed the 5' RACE reads anew with MiXCR; each CDR3 protein has one entry. The repertoire has 1,500,000 or so distinct CDR3 sequences, 42% of them found once; the top ten carry about 3.8%. The sequencing sample was made of blood. Every receptor here comes from a woman aged 18-29 years in good health. CDR3s leave out the opening cysteine and the closing phenylalanine or tryptophan. Fields, in order: V gene, J gene, CDR3 protein.

TRBV7-9	TRBJ2-4	ASSSLTYRGRLESIQY
TRBV6-5	TRBJ1-2	ASSYSRLDGYT
TRBV29-1	TRBJ2-7	SASRDQGSPEQY
TRBV5-1	TRBJ2-7	ASSVTATYEQY
TRBV7-2	TRBJ2-7	ASSLESAGAIHEQY
TRBV29-1	TRBJ1-1	SVKGVLSTEAF
TRBV6-5	TRBJ1-2	ASSYGIGYGYT
TRBV9	TRBJ2-3	ASRGLSSTGTQY
TRBV6-2/TRBV6-3	TRBJ2-7	ASRMTGVSIEQY
TRBV2	TRBJ1-2	ASRSPGQSYGYT
TRBV14	TRBJ2-3	ASSPGQRASDTQY
TRBV6-1	TRBJ2-1	ASSEKRGSYNEQF
TRBV4-1	TRBJ2-1	ASSQNRVSEQF
TRBV4-1	TRBJ2-3	ASSQLAKTDTQF
TRBV15	TRBJ2-7	ATSKGILSSYEQY
TRBV20-1	TRBJ2-1	SARVWGPLSNSYNEQF
TRBV20-1	TRBJ2-4	SARPLNLGQGNIQY
TRBV2	TRBJ2-1	ASKGGRAYNEQF
TRBV24-1	TRBJ2-3	ATSDGSPDTQY
TRBV7-9	TRBJ2-1	ASSTSGEQF
TRBV25-1	TRBJ2-5	ASSEYTVLETQY
TRBV11-2	TRBJ2-1	ASSLIVGKFGYNEQF
TRBV20-1	.	SATPQTYEQY
TRBV27	TRBJ1-1	ASRATVRTGVTEAF
TRBV5-1	TRBJ1-1	ASAGNTDTEAF
TRBV11-2	TRBJ2-3	ASSHRIGERADTQY
TRBV7-2	TRBJ2-1	ASSVYTGEQF
TRBV4-1	TRBJ2-5	ASSQGTSGSLANEQY
TRBV7-2	TRBJ2-3	ASSLGATAADTQY
TRBV20-1	TRBJ2-7	SVRTSGRDEQY
TRBV25-1	TRBJ1-2	ASSSRAGTAFNYGYT
TRBV5-1	TRBJ2-1	ASSPQGLAGEGYNEQF
TRBV27	TRBJ2-1	ASSLSGRDEQF
TRBV13	TRBJ1-2	ASSFTGTGGFVHYGYT
TRBV6-1	TRBJ2-3	ASSSGTGVLTSTDTQY
TRBV3-1	TRBJ2-7	ASSGDRSTYEQY
TRBV6-2/TRBV6-3	TRBJ2-3	ASSTWPMADTQY
TRBV12-3/TRBV12-4	TRBJ1-5	ASSSGRLEH
TRBV18	.	ASSPRQDRNEQY
TRBV27	TRBJ2-3	ASRRGLLISSTDTQY
TRBV7-3	TRBJ2-7	ASSLTREESQY
TRBV10-3	TRBJ2-7	ATGSSSYEQY
TRBV13	TRBJ1-4	ASSLSRANEKLF
TRBV27	TRBJ2-5	ASSLLGNHAQY
TRBV3-1	TRBJ2-1	ASSPPDLSYNEQF
TRBV10-1	TRBJ2-3	ASSERPQLRADTQY
TRBV10-3	TRBJ2-1	AISESRGPQETQF
TRBV6-2/TRBV6-3	TRBJ2-3	ASSYRAGQVGMSDTQY
TRBV5-8	TRBJ1-1	ASSLEMPEAF
TRBV7-2	TRBJ2-6	ASSLVGQGAVGANVLT
TRBV20-1	TRBJ1-6	SGLRTGGYSPLH
TRBV7-9	TRBJ1-1	ASRPNRANTEAF